This T cell receptor beta chain came from a study of OX40 agonist ivuxolimab in advanced cancers. Study-wide background: Patients were treated with ivuxolimab, an agonistic anti-OX40 (CD134) antibody. Every patient in dose escalation had hepatocellular carcinoma, melanoma, renal cell or head and neck cancer. Therapy given before enrollment (anti-PD-1, anti-PD-L1 or anti-CTLA-4) was allowed, and around 44% had some. Study-level points and caveats: Clonal expansion was among the lowest in partial responders at 0.1-3.0 mg/kg, especially CD8+.

The germline V and J ends were trimmed by 5 bases and 5 bases, with 7 bases remaining between them. The CDR3 runs to 11 residues. Germline-derived CDR1 and CDR2 are SEHNR and FQNEAQ (reference sequence). Regarding this clone: Its antigen is as yet unknown.

Clones were sequenced by immunoSEQ multiplex PCR, and TCRdb holds only the in-frame ones, with some missing. The sample has tens of thousands of clones; approximately 90% are singletons. The chain employs TRBV7-9 and TRBJ2-7; D is unclear. The sample in question was CD4+ or CD8+ T cells sorted from blood, obtained in a trial of the OX40 agonist ivuxolimab. This receptor was identified in an adult with an advanced solid tumor such as melanoma, head and neck, liver or kidney cancer. Written as DNA, the CDR3 is TGTGCCAGCAGCCATGGGGACGAGCAGTACTTC. Translation gives CASSHGDEQYF.